This TCR beta chain comes out of a study of cytomegalovirus exposure and HLA in healthy donors (dated 2017 in TCRdb). Regarding the complete study: According to an earlier analysis of around 600 of the donors, 150 million to 200 million T cells yielded 117 million unique TCR beta sequences and about 300 Gb of sequence data. An early release that covered roughly 600 HLA-typed donors contained approximately 290 gigabases of sequencing data and 70 million to 100 million unique TCR sequences. Among the approximately 420 genotyped donors, around 81% belonged to the genetic ancestry cluster associated with self-reported Caucasian donors. The study was designed to test whether signatures of past pathogen exposure could be identified by cataloging public T cell receptors. The study profiled the T cell repertoires of 666 subjects by immunosequencing and related them to cytomegalovirus serostatus. A separate validation cohort of approximately 120 different subjects was used in addition to the roughly 670-subject first cohort. To predict cytomegalovirus infection status, the study combined high-throughput TCR immunosequencing, statistical association of individual TCRs with disease status, and machine learning. In a later analysis, previously published TCR beta repertoires from fewer than 750 donors were re-analyzed and high-resolution HLA genotyping was added so that TCR occurrence patterns could be studied. The later analysis used no new phenotypic data to find candidate immune exposures, relying instead on TCR beta sequences and their occurrence across donors. An earlier analysis of 587 of the donors used high-throughput TCR beta sequencing to judge whether each TCR beta V gene segment behaved as functional or pseudogenic. Donor age, sex, ethnicity and CMV serostatus were compiled together with the repertoire data. In a later genetic analysis, genome-wide SNP genotypes for about three fifths of the roughly 670 donors were used, and that subset was treated as a discovery cohort. All discovery cohort repertoires had been generated on a single sequencing platform. Class I and class II HLA loci were covered by the typing at four-digit resolution. Typing coverage varied by locus: roughly 629-640 donors for A, B, C, DRB1 and DQB1; approximately 520 for DQA1; approximately 610 for DPA1; 450 to 480 for DPB1. Because of strong linkage in the cohort, roughly 5 DR-DQ haplotypes were treated as single units for association and clustering. Among around 400 genotyped donors of the cohort, an average of around 250,000 unique TCR beta nucleotide sequences was sequenced per donor, of which approximately 19% were non-productive. General conclusions and limits of the study: The study listed approximately 150 TCR beta chains as associated with cytomegalovirus. A cluster of highly shared sequence variants was judged likely to be a technical artifact of the sequencing pipeline. Roughly uniform sequencing depth across donors was assumed in presence/absence analyses, although this assumption may not hold. According to the authors, the approach could potentially be generalized to other disease states and immunological phenotypes. A further reported finding was that TCR beta sequences accurately predicted the HLA-A and HLA-B alleles for most subjects in the first cohort. According to a later genetic analysis, donors in an Asian-associated ancestry cluster had fewer N-insertions in productive TCRs than the roughly 670-donor mean. The 87-base-pair reads could not distinguish some IMGT-functional V segments, including TRBV6-2 and TRBV6-3, so those segments were excluded. In an earlier analysis of 450 to 750 of the donors, most TCR beta V segments appeared in productive rearrangements about 90% or about 30% of the time, broadly matching IMGT annotations. Correlated functional status among segregating V segments might be attributable to linkage disequilibrium, but an unknown experimental factor could not be ruled out. The only immune exposure information available for the cohort was CMV serostatus. In a later analysis, several top co-occurrence clusters were reported to appear linked to parvovirus B19, influenza, CMV and Epstein-Barr virus. Only TCR beta chains were sequenced in this cohort, and the absence of alpha or paired-chain data limited detectable features. Because some donors lacked HLA typing at each locus, the association tests relied only on the typed subset. According to a later analysis, most CMV-associated TCR beta chains appeared to be HLA-restricted, and the HLA associations seemed to be driven largely by CMV exposure. A later analysis found that HLA-associated TCR beta chains were more clonally expanded and had lower generation probabilities than equally common non-associated chains. While some public TCRs were present in many individuals, most TCR sequences turned up only very rarely across donors. A later analysis associated about 17,000 TCR beta sequences with specific HLA alleles at a false discovery rate of 0.05. A few of the identified cytomegalovirus-associated TCR beta chains were confirmed in vitro to be specific for cytomegalovirus antigens. The earlier analysis of nearly 600 of the donors excluded roughly 17 rarely observed V segments, including chromosome 9 orphons, because counts were too low. In a later analysis, TCR association rates were found to vary across HLA loci, with the most associated TCRs seen for DRB1 alleles and the fewest for HLA-C alleles. Cytomegalovirus status was reported to be diagnosed by the classifier with high specificity and sensitivity in both the original and validation cohorts. Assigning TCR associations to individual alleles was difficult when HLA alleles, especially DR and DQ, strongly co-occurred. V-gene and J-gene trimming of TCR beta chains was associated with a missense DCLRE1C variant in a later genetic analysis, and the association was replicated in an independent cohort.

The cohort comprised some 700 healthy bone marrow donors. At the time of sampling, every cohort member was nominally healthy, though immune exposures that went unrecorded were likely present. The donor was CMV seronegative and belonged to the group of under 400 seronegative cohort members. Every donor gave a peripheral blood sample, and the peripheral blood mononuclear cells from that sample were used for TCR beta sequencing. Genomic DNA was extracted from the blood cell samples with the Qiagen DNeasy Blood Extraction Kit. Trimming leaves V shorter by 5 bases and J shorter by 6 bases, with the junction holding 8 bases beyond the gene matches. From its cysteine to its phenylalanine, the CDR3 spans 14 amino acids. Only CDR3 DNA is held: 42 bases, read in frame from base 1. CDR1 and CDR2 (SGHNT, YYREEE) derive from the germline V gene (reference sequence). Receptor amplification or capture employed the immunoSEQ multiplex PCR assay. A mixture of 60 forward primers for TCR Vbeta segments and 13 reverse primers for TCR Jbeta segments was used in the multiplex PCR. The CDR3 region of rearranged TCR beta genes was amplified from genomic DNA with a multiplex PCR assay. The Illumina HiSeq System was used to sequence the amplified TCR beta libraries as 87-base-pair reads. From the authors' description of their analysis: A later analysis tallied around 87 million unique TCR beta chains across the 660 or so repertoires, and about 10 million of those chains were shared by two or more donors. Raw reads were error-corrected and collapsed into unique sequences by a nearest-neighbor algorithm in which closely related sequences were merged to remove PCR and sequencing errors. V, D and J gene segments were assigned by aligning CDR3 sequences to IMGT reference sequences. For a sequence to be retained, a match of at least six nucleotides was required to both a V gene segment and a J gene segment. Rearrangements were classified as productive when the CDR3 lacked stop codons and remained in frame with V and J, and all other rearrangements were classified as non-productive. Following IMGT convention, CDR3 was defined as the stretch from the second conserved V-encoded cysteine up to the conserved J-encoded phenylalanine. The earlier analysis of 500 to 750 of the donors excluded any sequence lacking an unambiguous match to a single V gene segment. An earlier analysis of under 750 of the donors called V segments functional above 56.7% productive rearrangements and segregating when the between-donor standard deviation exceeded 5%. A statistical classification framework was built to diagnose cytomegalovirus status from the catalog of TCR beta chain sequences. In a later analysis, TCR nucleotide sequences were compared against IMGT/GENE-DB human TR gene sequences so that V and J genes could be assigned. In a later analysis, CDR3 sequences and most-parsimonious VDJ recombination scenarios were assigned using the TCRdist pipeline. In a later analysis, each TCR beta chain was defined by its CDR3 amino acid sequence together with its V-gene family, and reads lacking a unique V-gene family were excluded. In a later analysis, some 600 highly shared, low-generation-probability nucleotide sequences were removed to address suspected cross-contamination and a sequencing artifact. In a later analysis, a clonal expansion index was calculated for each public chain from normalized within-repertoire ranks of inferred template counts. In a later analysis, generation probabilities were computed with a VDJ recombination model fitted to out-of-frame rearrangements, and the resulting probabilities were checked against IGoR. In a later analysis, TCR-TCR, TCR-HLA and TCR-CMV co-occurrence was scored with hypergeometric tests, and a repertoire-size bias correction was applied to TCR pairs. To estimate false discovery rates, a later analysis permuted the HLA or CMV assignments 20 times. A later analysis grouped co-occurring TCRs with DBSCAN, adding TCRdist sequence similarity when clustering within HLA-allele-positive subsets. Co-occurrence clustering excluded repertoires with fewer than 30,000 or more than 120,000 public chains, plus five with anomalous nucleotide sharing. Sourced from immuneACCESS, this table was stored by TCRdb with only in-frame sequences that have V and J called. A share of the clones is absent; for the studies checked, an unresolved V gene accounts for under half, and the remainder has no known explanation. That table gives V, J and clone size, and the DNA gave D and trimming. The sample table shows some 77,000 clones, and 79% are seen once. Roughly 2.5% of the sample is in the top ten clones.

This clone was observed a single time. Its antigen is currently not known. The record has no base qualities; no much larger clone is one base away. Sequencing input: PBMCs. The chain joins TRBV5-4 to TRBJ2-3; TRBD1 aligns with 8 central bases. This sequence was found in a man younger than 40 in good health and CMV-seronegative. The DNA sequence follows: TGTGCCAGCAGTTATCAGGGGGCAGGCGATACGCAGTATTTT. Its translation is CASSYQGAGDTQYF.